These 9 T cell receptor beta chains were sequenced from one sample in a study of blood T cell repertoires in COVID-19. Here immunoSEQ multiplex PCR was the method, and the copy in TCRdb shows in-frame clones only, minus some. The repertoire holds about 220,000 clones, with roughly 88% as singletons. Sequenced sample: PBMCs or T cells enriched from blood (not recorded which). The receptors shown here come from a middle-aged woman with acute COVID-19.

The chain recombines TRBV5-1 with TRBJ1-4, with 8 bases aligning to TRBD1. This CDR3 contains 13 residues. The germline gives CDR1 SGHRS, CDR2 YFSETQ. V was clipped by 4 bases and J by 10 bases; unmatched bases: 6. The CDR3 region is CASSGTGAGKLFF. CDR3 in DNA: TGCGCCAGCAGCGGGACAGGAGCAGGAAAACTGTTTTTT.

The V call is TRBV19, the J call TRBJ2-7; the D is unclear. CDR3 length: 13 amino acids. Trimming shortened V by 1 base and J by 0 bases, and 4 bases separated the two germline ends. Germline values: CDR1 LNHDA, CDR2 SQIVND (reference sequence). CDR3 region: CASSIAVSYEQYF. In DNA form, the CDR3 reads TGTGCCAGTAGTATAGCTGTCTCCTACGAGCAGTACTTC.

This chain connects TRBV5-1 to TRBJ2-7; 9 nucleotides line up with TRBD1. Germline V gene sequence: CDR1 SGHRS, CDR2 YFSETQ. Trimming at V came to 0 bases and at J to 3 bases, leaving 1 base not matched to a gene. This CDR3 region has 14 residues. The CDR3, as DNA: TGCGCCAGCAGCTTGGTGGGACAGGGCTACGAGCAGTACTTC. Translation gives CASSLVGQGYEQYF.

The chain has TRBV19 and TRBJ1-1, with 7 bases fitting TRBD1. From germline, CDR1 is LNHDA and CDR2 SQIVND (reference sequence). The CDR3 has 16 amino acids. Germline trimming cut 0 bases from V and 6 bases from J; bases unmatched to any gene: 10. CDR3 region: CASSIDQAGGISEAFF. CDR3 bases: TGTGCCAGTAGTATAGATCAGGCAGGGGGGATCTCTGAAGCTTTCTTT.

The rearrangement links TRBV3-1 (or the pseudogene TRBV3-2) to TRBJ2-3, with 10 nucleotides matching TRBD2. The CDR3 spans 18 residues. J lost 1 base, V lost 0 bases, and 7 bases had no gene match. From germline, CDR1 is LGHDT and CDR2 YNNKEL (reference sequence). CDR3 nucleotide sequence: TGTGCCAGCAGCCAAGAAGTCAGGACTAGCGGTGGCACAGATACGCAGTATTTT. Residues: CASSQEVRTSGGTDTQYF.

This rearrangement joins TRBV7-9 to TRBJ1-1, with a weak D call TRBD1 (5 bases). The CDR3 has 14 residues. The V gene's germline CDR1 is SEHNR and CDR2 FQNEAQ (reference sequence). V lost 3 bases and J lost 5, with 13 bases in between. CDR3 DNA sequence: TGTGCCAGCAGCTTCGTAGGGGTCGGGACTGAAGCTTTCTTT. This gives the protein CASSFVGVGTEAFF.

The chain couples TRBV11-3 to TRBJ2-2, with TRBD1 matching over 7 bases. CDR1 is SGHNT and CDR2 is YENEEA in the germline V gene. The CDR3 extends over 15 amino acids. Trimming took 5 bases from V and 6 from J; bases not matched to a gene: 9. CDR3 nucleotides: TGTGCCAGCAGCCCAAAAGGCAGGGGGTCCGGGGAGCTGTTTTTT. It yields the protein CASSPKGRGSGELFF.

The chain couples TRBV11-2 to TRBJ2-5; 7 positions agree with TRBD2. The CDR3 length is 16 residues. Germline-derived CDR1 and CDR2 are SGHAT and FQNNGV. The J segment lost 7 bases and the V segment lost 5 bases, leaving 16 bases of the junction unmatched. The CDR3 region has the DNA TGTGCCAGCAGCCTCAGAAGGGAGGGTTTGGGTTGGACCCAGTACTTC. Its protein product is CASSLRREGLGWTQYF.

The V and J genes are TRBV3-1 (or the pseudogene TRBV3-2) and TRBJ1-4; 9 nucleotides line up with TRBD1. There are 16 residues in the CDR3. Germline V CDR1 and CDR2: LGHDT, YNNKEL (reference sequence). The ends lost 1 base at V and 8 bases at J; junction bases unmatched: 8. CDR3 sequence reads: CASSQVGQGVEEKLFF. In DNA form, the CDR3 reads TGTGCCAGCAGCCAAGTGGGACAGGGAGTGGAGGAAAAACTGTTTTTT.